Included here is one T cell receptor beta chain sequence, with context. Which antigen it targets is not known. No base qualities exist here, and no much larger clone lies one base off it. The CDR3 has 14 amino acids, counting the end cysteine and phenylalanine. Only CDR3 DNA is held: 42 bases, read in frame from base 1. V lost 7 bases and J lost 1 base, and the count of bases not matched to a germline gene is 6. CDR1 SGHVS and CDR2 FQNEAQ were looked up in the germline V gene. The transplants used related donors along with nonmyeloablative bone marrow transplantation, and in the human trials mixed chimerism was transient. Thawed PBMCs were FACS-sorted into unstimulated Tregs (CD4+CD25+CD127-), CD4+ non-Tregs (CD4+CD25-), CD4 cells and CD8 cells. The patients were 4 recipients of combined kidney and bone marrow transplants from the ITN036ST trial, and samples were available only for these trial subjects. Healthy control blood was processed to PBMCs with a Ficoll density gradient and then cryopreserved, whereas patient PBMCs were collected both before and after transplant.

This sample was taken from a study of Tregs in tolerant kidney transplant recipients (dated by TCRdb to the late 2010s). Regarding the complete study: The study applied TCRbeta sequencing to find donor-specific regulatory T cells before combined kidney and bone marrow transplantation and then followed those same cells after transplant. What the study reported, not specific to this receptor: For some patients, the PCR primers changed as time went on, which meant samples from those patients could not be compared with one another at the nucleotide level. Expanding Tregs with activated donor B cells appeared to identify the most biologically relevant and donor-specific TCRbeta repertoire. Donor-specific Treg expansion exceeded global Treg expansion in tolerant patients, suggesting antigen-driven rather than nonspecific expansion. Biological reproducibility was not directly addressed, though technical replication error appeared minimal. Because only a small number of patients were included, the study had limitations, and the results will need to be validated in larger populations as well as under other immunosuppression protocols.

Genomic DNA was extracted from sorted cells with the QIAGEN DNeasy Blood and Tissue Kit for TCRbeta CDR3 sequencing. High-throughput TCRbeta CDR3 sequencing was carried out commercially through immunoSEQ, with PCR amplification with bias correction and internal controls included. The authors' analysis ran thus. Unique productive TCRbeta sequences were defined by CDR3 nucleotide sequence where primers matched, otherwise by CDR3 amino acid sequence with Vbeta and Jbeta genes. Sorting error was corrected by removing sequences shared between sorted populations at a frequency ratio of 2:1 or less, and the remaining shared sequences were assigned to the higher population. Donor-reactive sequences were defined as at least 5-fold expanded in CFSE-low cells versus unstimulated cells, with frequency of at least 0.01% in CFSE-low cells. Repertoire divergence was quantified by Jensen-Shannon divergence calculated from the top 100 TCRbeta sequences ranked by frequency. For samples with multiple sequencing runs, sorting error was corrected in each run separately before the runs were combined. What TCRdb holds here is the immuneACCESS table cut down to in-frame rearrangements. Part of the clones is not present; checked against another copy, under half of the missing clones reflect an unresolved V gene, and the others are unexplained. The V and J calls and clone size are taken from that table; D and trimming were inferred from the DNA. The sample profile shows some 56,000 clones; over 80% of them were found once. The ten largest clones capture roughly 15% of the sample.

Sequencing was performed on CD8+ T cells from blood (PBMCs), taken 24 months after the transplant. Recombination connected TRBV7-8 to TRBJ2-5; 7 bases in the junction line up with TRBD1. This sequence was found in a human patient who received a combined kidney and bone marrow transplant. Because of the transplant, the T cells may be the graft donor's rather than the patient's own. The CDR3 protein sequence reads: CASTPQGVQETQYF. In nucleotides, the sequence is TGTGCCAGCACCCCTCAGGGGGTCCAAGAGACCCAGTACTTC.